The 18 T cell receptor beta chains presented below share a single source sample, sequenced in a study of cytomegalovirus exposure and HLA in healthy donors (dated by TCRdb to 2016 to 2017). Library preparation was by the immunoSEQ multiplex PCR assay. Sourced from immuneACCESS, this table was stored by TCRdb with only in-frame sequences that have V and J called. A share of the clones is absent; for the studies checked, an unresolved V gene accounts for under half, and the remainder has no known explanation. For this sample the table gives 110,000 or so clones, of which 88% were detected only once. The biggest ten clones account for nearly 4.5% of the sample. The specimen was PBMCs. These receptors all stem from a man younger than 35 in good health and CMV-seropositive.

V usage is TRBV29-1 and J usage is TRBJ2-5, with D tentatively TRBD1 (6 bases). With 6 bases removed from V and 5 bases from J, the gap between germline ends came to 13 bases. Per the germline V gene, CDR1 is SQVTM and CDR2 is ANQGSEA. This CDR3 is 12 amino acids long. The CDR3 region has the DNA TGCAGCGTACAGGGTCTTGGGGAGACCCAGTACTTC. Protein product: CSVQGLGETQYF.

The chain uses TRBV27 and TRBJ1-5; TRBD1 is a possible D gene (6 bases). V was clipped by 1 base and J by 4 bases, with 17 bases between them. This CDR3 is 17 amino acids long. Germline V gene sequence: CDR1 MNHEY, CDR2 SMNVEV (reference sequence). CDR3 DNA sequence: TGTGCCAGCAGTTTATACTCGACCGGGACACTTAATCAGCCCCAGCATTTT. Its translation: CASSLYSTGTLNQPQHF.

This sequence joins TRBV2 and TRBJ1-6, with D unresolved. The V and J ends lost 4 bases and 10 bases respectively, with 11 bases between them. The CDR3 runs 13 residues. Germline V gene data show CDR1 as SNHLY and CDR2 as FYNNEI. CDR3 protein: CASSAGIESPLHF. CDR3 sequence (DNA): TGTGCCAGCAGTGCCGGGATCGAATCACCCCTCCACTTT. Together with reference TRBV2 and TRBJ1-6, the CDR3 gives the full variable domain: EPEVTQTPSHQVTQMGQEVILRCVPISNHLYFYWYRQILGQKVEFLVSFYNNEISEKSEIFDDQFSVERPDGSNFTLKIRSTKLEDSAMYFCASSAGIESPLHFGNGTRLTVT.

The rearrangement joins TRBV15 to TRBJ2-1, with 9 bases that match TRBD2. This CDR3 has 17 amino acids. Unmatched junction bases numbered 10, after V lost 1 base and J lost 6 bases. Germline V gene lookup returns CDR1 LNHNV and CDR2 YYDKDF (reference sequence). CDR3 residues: CATSRVAGSGGTNEQFF. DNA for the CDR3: TGTGCCACCAGCAGAGTTGCGGGGAGCGGGGGGACCAATGAGCAGTTCTTC. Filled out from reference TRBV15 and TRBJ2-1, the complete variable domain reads DAMVIQNPRYQVTQFGKPVTLSCSQTLNHNVMYWYQQKSSQAPKLLFHYYDKDFNNEADTPDNFQSRRPNTSFCFLDIRSPGLGDTAMYLCATSRVAGSGGTNEQFFGPGTRLTVL.

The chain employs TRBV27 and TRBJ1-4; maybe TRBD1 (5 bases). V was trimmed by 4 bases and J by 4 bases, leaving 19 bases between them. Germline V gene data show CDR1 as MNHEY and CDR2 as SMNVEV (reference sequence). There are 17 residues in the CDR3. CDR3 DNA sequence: TGTGCCAGCAGTTCCTCCCCTATCAGGGTTGGTAATGAAAAACTGTTTTTT. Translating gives CASSSSPIRVGNEKLFF. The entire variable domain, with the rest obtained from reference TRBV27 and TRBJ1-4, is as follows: EAQVTQNPRYLITVTGKKLTVTCSQNMNHEYMSWYRQDPGLGLRQIYYSMNVEVTDKGDVPEGYKVSRKEKRNFPLILESPSPNQTSLYFCASSSSPIRVGNEKLFFGSGTQLSVL.

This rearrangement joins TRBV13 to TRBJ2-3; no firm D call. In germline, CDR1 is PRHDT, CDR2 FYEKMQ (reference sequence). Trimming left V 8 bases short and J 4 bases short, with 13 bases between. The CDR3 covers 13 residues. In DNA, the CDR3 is TGTGCCAGCCGTTCAGTAATGTCAGATACGCAGTATTTT. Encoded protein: CASRSVMSDTQYF.

CDR3 sequence (DNA): TGTGCCAGCAGCCAAGATGACAGGAGGAGCCTCTATGGCTACACCTTC. Translation: CASSQDDRRSLYGYTF. The V call is TRBV4-2, the J call TRBJ1-2; D perhaps matches TRBD1 (6 bases). The CDR3 totals 16 residues. From germline, CDR1 is LGHNA and CDR2 YNFKEQ. V was trimmed by 0 bases and J by 4 bases, leaving 15 bases between them.

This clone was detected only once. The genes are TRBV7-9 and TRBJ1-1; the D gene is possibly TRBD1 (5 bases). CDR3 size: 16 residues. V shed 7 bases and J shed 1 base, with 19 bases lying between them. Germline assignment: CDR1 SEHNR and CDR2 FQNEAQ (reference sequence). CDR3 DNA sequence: TGTGCCAGCAAACCGGTGACGGGGGATCGGAACACTGAAGCTTTCTTT. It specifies CASKPVTGDRNTEAFF.

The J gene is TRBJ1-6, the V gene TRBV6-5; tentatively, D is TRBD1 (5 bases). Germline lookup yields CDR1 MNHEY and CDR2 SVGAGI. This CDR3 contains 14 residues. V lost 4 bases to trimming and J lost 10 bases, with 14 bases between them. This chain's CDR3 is CASSLGRLGSPLHF. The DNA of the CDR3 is TGTGCCAGCAGTTTGGGGCGCTTGGGGTCACCCCTCCACTTT.

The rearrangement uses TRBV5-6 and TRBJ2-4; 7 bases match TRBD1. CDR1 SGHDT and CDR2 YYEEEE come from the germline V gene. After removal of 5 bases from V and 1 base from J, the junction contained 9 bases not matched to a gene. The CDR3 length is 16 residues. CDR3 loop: CASSPDPTGAKNIQYF. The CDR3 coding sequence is TGTGCCAGCAGTCCGGATCCGACAGGGGCCAAAAACATTCAGTACTTC.

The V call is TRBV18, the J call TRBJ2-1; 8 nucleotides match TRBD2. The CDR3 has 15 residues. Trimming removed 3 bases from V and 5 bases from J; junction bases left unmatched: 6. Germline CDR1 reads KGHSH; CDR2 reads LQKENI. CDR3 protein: CASSPLLAADNEQFF. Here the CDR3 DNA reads TGTGCCAGCTCACCTTTACTAGCGGCTGACAATGAGCAGTTCTTC.

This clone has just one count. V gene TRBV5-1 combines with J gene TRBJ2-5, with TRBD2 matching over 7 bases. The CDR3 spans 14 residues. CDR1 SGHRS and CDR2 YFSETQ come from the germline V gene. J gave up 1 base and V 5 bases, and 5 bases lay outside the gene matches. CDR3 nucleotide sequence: TGCGCCAGCAGGAGCGGGGCCCTCCAAGAGACCCAGTACTTC. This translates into CASRSGALQETQYF.

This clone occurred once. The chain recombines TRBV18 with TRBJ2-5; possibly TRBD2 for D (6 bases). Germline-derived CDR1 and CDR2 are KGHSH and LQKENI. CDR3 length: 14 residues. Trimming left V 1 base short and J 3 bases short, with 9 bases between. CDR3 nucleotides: TGTGCCAGCTCACCACAGGACTACGAAGAGACCCAGTACTTC. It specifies CASSPQDYEETQYF.

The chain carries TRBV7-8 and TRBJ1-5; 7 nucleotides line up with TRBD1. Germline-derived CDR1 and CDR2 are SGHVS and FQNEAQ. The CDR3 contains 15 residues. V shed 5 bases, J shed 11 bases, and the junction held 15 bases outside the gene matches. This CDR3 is CASSDTGDHGRTQHF. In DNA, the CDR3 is TGTGCCAGCAGCGATACAGGGGACCATGGAAGAACCCAGCATTTT.

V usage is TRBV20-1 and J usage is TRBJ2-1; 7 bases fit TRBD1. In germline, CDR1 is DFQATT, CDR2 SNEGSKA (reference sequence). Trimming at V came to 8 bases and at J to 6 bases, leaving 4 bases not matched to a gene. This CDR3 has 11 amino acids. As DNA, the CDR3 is TGCAGTTACAGGGGCCCCAATGAGCAGTTCTTC. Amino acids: CSYRGPNEQFF.

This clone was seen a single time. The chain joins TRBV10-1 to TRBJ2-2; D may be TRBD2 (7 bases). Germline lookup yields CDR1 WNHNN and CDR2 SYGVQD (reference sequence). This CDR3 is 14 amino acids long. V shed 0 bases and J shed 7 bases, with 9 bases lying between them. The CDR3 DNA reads TGCGCCAGCAGTGAGTCGGGGGGGCGCGGGGAGCTGTTTTTT. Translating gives CASSESGGRGELFF.

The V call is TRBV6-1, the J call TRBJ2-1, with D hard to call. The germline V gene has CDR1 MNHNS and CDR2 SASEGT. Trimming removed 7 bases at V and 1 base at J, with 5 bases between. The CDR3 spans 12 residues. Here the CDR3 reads CASTPSYNEQFF. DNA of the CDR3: TGTGCCAGCACCCCTTCCTACAATGAGCAGTTCTTC.

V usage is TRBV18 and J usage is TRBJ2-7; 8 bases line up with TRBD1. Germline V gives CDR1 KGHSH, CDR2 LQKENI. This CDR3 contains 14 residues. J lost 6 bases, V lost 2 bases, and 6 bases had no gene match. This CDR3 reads CASSPGQGWSEQYF. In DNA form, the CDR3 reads TGTGCCAGCTCACCAGGACAGGGTTGGTCCGAGCAGTACTTC.